This entry features one T cell receptor (beta chain) sequence. Its cognate antigen is unknown. The CDR3 runs to 14 residues. V lost 8 bases and J 0 bases, leaving 11 bases between the germline ends. Germline V lookup: CDR1 SGHAT, CDR2 FQDESV (reference sequence). These data are taken from a study of T cell responses to AZD1222 COVID-19 vaccine. Libraries were prepared by immunoSEQ multiplex PCR; TCRdb keeps only in-frame clonotypes and omits some of them. The sample has some 80,000 clones, 60% to 85% seen once. Overall study findings and caveats: CD4 TCRs linked to vaccination spanned spike, dominating at 160-218 and 743-854. Donors were mostly white British, more females; clonal diversity possibly underestimated. Sampling captured repertoires only after the peak T cell response.

The sequence came from an adult who received the MenACWY meningococcal vaccine as a control. The sample consisted of peripheral blood, taken 28 days after the second dose of the MenACWY control vaccine. The rearrangement joins TRBV11-1 to TRBJ2-1, with TRBD1 as a possible D gene (7 bases). CDR3 nucleotide sequence: TGTGCCAGCGGAGGGACAGTCTCCTACAATGAGCAGTTCTTC. Translation: CASGGTVSYNEQFF.